The 13 T cell receptor beta chains below were found in one sample sequenced in a study of CD8+ T cells in alopecia areata. The treatment was: oral pan-JAK inhibitor, 5-10 mg twice daily. cDNA serving as the sequencing template came from extracted, reverse transcribed RNA. The method was immunoSEQ multiplex PCR; TCRdb's version includes in-frame clones alone and lacks a portion of them. The profile shows more than 150,000 clones, around 58% of them singletons. Specimen: CD8+ T cells sorted from blood, collected at week 24, from a patient treated with tofacitinib. The origin of the receptors is a human donor with alopecia areata.

In the case of this clone: The same CDR3 can be traced to other DNA sequences in this sample. The chain has TRBV13 and TRBJ2-4; D ambiguous. The CDR3 length is 12 residues. Germline CDR1 and CDR2: PRHDT and FYEKMQ (reference sequence). Trimming took off 0 bases at V and 6 bases at J, with 3 bases between the two ends. The CDR3 bases are TGTGCCAGCAGCTTAGGTCGAAACATTCAGTACTTC. It encodes CASSLGRNIQYF.

V is TRBV7-9 and J is TRBJ2-4, with D uncertain. V lost 7 bases and J 11 bases, leaving 21 bases between the germline ends. CDR3 size: 14 residues. Germline V lookup: CDR1 SEHNR, CDR2 FQNEAQ (reference sequence). CDR3 nucleotides: TGTGCCAGCACCGACTCTTCACTACTGGAGCTTCAGTACTTC. Protein sequence: CASTDSSLLELQYF. Variable domain in full (rest from reference TRBV7-9 and TRBJ2-4): DTGVSQNPRHKITKRGQNVTFRCDPISEHNRLYWYRQTLGQGPEFLTYFQNEAQLEKSRLLSDRFSAERPKGSFSTLEIQRTEQGDSAMYLCASTDSSLLELQYFGAGTRLSVL.

This clone has only a few counts. V gene TRBV30 combines with J gene TRBJ1-1; D remains ambiguous. The V gene lost 2 bases and the J gene lost 7 bases, with 8 bases spanning the gap. There are 11 residues in the CDR3. Germline values: CDR1 GTSNPN, CDR2 SVGIG (reference sequence). As DNA, the CDR3 is TGTGCCTGGAGTAAAAGTGGTGAAGCTTTCTTT. Translated: CAWSKSGEAFF.

This chain connects TRBV7-9 to TRBJ1-2; D ambiguous. Trimming stripped 1 base from V and 8 bases from J, with 17 bases between. The CDR3 runs 15 residues. Germline V gene sequence: CDR1 SEHNR, CDR2 FQNEAQ (reference sequence). The chain's CDR3 is CASSLGSQVAWGYTF. The CDR3 DNA reads as TGTGCCAGCAGCTTAGGGAGCCAAGTAGCGTGGGGCTACACCTTC.

V and J are TRBV29-1 and TRBJ2-1; no definite D call. Trimming cost V 5 bases and J 1 base, with 9 bases left between them. Looked up from germline, CDR1 is SQVTM and CDR2 is ANQGSEA. This CDR3 contains 13 residues. The CDR3 sequence: CSVFGSSYNEQFF. For the CDR3, the DNA is TGCAGCGTTTTCGGGTCATCCTACAATGAGCAGTTCTTC.

The chain employs TRBV19 and TRBJ2-3, with TRBD1 as a possible D gene (5 bases). The CDR3 totals 13 residues. CDR1 and CDR2 (germline): LNHDA, SQIVND (reference sequence). Deletions cut 6 bases from V and 0 bases from J, with 7 bases between. The CDR3 sequence: CASRGPSTDTQYF. Here the CDR3 DNA reads TGTGCCAGTAGGGGGCCAAGCACAGATACGCAGTATTTT.

Comment on this clone: One junction end does not reproduce the germline sequence, and a read error may be involved. The chain links TRBV7-8 to TRBJ1-2, with a tentative D call TRBD1 (6 bases). The CDR3 runs 17 residues. Germline loops: CDR1 SGHVS, CDR2 FQNEAQ. The chain's CDR3 is CATSLPTGGGRVGGYTF. DNA for the CDR3: TGTGCCACCAGCTTACCCACCGGCGGGGGCCGCGTGGGGGGCTACACCTTC.

The chain combines TRBV7-2 with TRBJ2-5, with unresolved D. There are 15 residues in the CDR3. V dropped 3 bases and J dropped 0 bases, with 11 bases sitting between them. CDR1 is SGHTA, CDR2 FQGNSA, per germline. The CDR3, as DNA: TGTGCCAGCAGCTTGTCGCCAGCGTACCAAGAGACCCAGTACTTC. It encodes CASSLSPAYQETQYF.

J is TRBJ2-1 and V is TRBV30, with 8 bases identical to TRBD2. Trimming at V came to 3 bases and at J to 9 bases, leaving 10 bases not matched to a gene. This CDR3 comprises 14 residues. Germline lookup yields CDR1 GTSNPN and CDR2 SVGIG (reference sequence). CDR3 sequence (DNA): TGTGCCTGGAGCGTCTCAGCGGGGGCCAGTGAGCAGTTCTTC. Translation gives CAWSVSAGASEQFF. Full variable domain (remainder filled in from reference TRBV30 and TRBJ2-1): SQTIHQWPATLVQPVGSPLSLECTVEGTSNPNLYWYRQAAGRGLQLLFYSVGIGQISSEVPQNLSASRPQDRQFILSSKKLLLSDSGFYLCAWSVSAGASEQFFGPGTRLTVL.

V gene TRBV7-8 combines with J gene TRBJ2-1, with 7 bases that match TRBD2. The germline CDR1 and CDR2 sequences are SGHVS and FQNEAQ. The V segment lost 8 bases and the J segment 5 bases; nucleotides outside the gene matches: 9. This CDR3 is 14 amino acids long. CDR3 in amino acids: CASGGLYSNNEQFF. The CDR3 DNA reads as TGTGCCAGCGGGGGACTATACTCGAACAATGAGCAGTTCTTC.

The chain recombines TRBV29-1 with TRBJ1-2; D is undetermined. The length of the CDR3 is 14 residues. V was shortened by 1 base and J by 4 bases, with 13 bases between the two germline ends. Germline V gene data show CDR1 as SQVTM and CDR2 as ANQGSEA. In nucleotides, the CDR3 is TGCAGCGTTGAAGGACACCCAGAGACCTATGGCTACACCTTC. Protein product: CSVEGHPETYGYTF.

This clone turned up a few times. CDR3 nucleotide sequence: TGTGCTACCGCCCAAGAGACCCAGTACTTC. It is translated as CATAQETQYF. The chain carries TRBV7-7 and TRBJ2-5; D remains ambiguous. CDR3 size: 10 residues. In germline, CDR1 is SSHAT, CDR2 FNYEAQ (reference sequence).

J is TRBJ2-7 and V is TRBV13; TRBD1 agrees at 9 bases. The CDR3 length is 14 residues. V was pared by 7 bases and J by 6 bases, with 10 bases of the junction left unmatched. Germline V gene data show CDR1 as PRHDT and CDR2 as FYEKMQ (reference sequence). The CDR3 bases are TGTGCCAGCACCTCGGGACAGGGCCTACGCGAGCAGTACTTC. This gives the protein CASTSGQGLREQYF.